This T cell receptor beta chain is drawn from a study of blood T cells in healthy people across ages. Trimming took 3 bases from V and 0 from J; bases not matched to a gene: 5. The germline V gene encodes CDR1 DFQATT and CDR2 SNEGSKA (reference sequence). There are 14 residues in the CDR3. The use of a sample-barcoded 5' primer and a J-beta primer mix characterized a second PCR of about 7 to 12 cycles. TCRdb processed the 5' RACE reads anew with MiXCR; each CDR3 protein has one entry. The table lists some 760,000 distinct CDR3 sequences, around 25% of them singletons, with under 10% in the top ten. The sample was also reused in another study, on T cells of mothers and their children. Per that study: Within related and unrelated pairs, thymic selection shapes TCR recombination output in a similar way. With unrelated pairs as the comparison, related mother-child pairs had a slightly higher overlap that was not significant.

V and J are TRBV20-1 and TRBJ2-7, with 7 bases identical to TRBD2. The sample comprised blood. The clonotype was recovered from a boy younger than 18 in good health. The DNA for the CDR3 is TGCAGTGCTAGCTGGCGGGAGACCTCCTACGAGCAGTACTTC. Residues: CSASWRETSYEQYF.